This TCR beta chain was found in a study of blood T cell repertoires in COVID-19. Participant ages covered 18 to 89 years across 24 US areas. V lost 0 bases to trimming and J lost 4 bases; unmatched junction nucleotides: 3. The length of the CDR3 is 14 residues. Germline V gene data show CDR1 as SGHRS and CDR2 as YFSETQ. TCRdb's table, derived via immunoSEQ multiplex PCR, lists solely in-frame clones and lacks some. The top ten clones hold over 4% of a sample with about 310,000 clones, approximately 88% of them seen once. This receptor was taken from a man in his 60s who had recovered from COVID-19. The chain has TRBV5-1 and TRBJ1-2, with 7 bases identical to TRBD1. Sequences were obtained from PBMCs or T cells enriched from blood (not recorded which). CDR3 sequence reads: CASSLAQGVYGYTF. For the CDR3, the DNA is TGCGCCAGCAGCTTGGCTCAGGGGGTCTATGGCTACACCTTC.